Listed here are 3 T cell receptor beta chains from one sample, sequenced in a study of T cells in localized non-small cell lung cancer. Sequencing used immunoSEQ multiplex PCR; TCRdb keeps in-frame clones, though not all of them. The sample consists of under 2,000 clones, roughly a quarter of them appearing once. The source was normal lung tissue next to the tumor, collected before any cancer treatment. The receptors were gathered from a male donor older than 55 with stage II lung adenocarcinoma.

CDR3 region: CATSRTNGHGEAFF. The CDR3 DNA sequence: TGTGCCACCAGCCGCACCAACGGGCATGGGGAAGCTTTCTTT. The V gene is TRBV15, the J gene TRBJ1-1; D gene ambiguous. Germline-derived CDR1 and CDR2 are LNHNV and YYDKDF (reference sequence). This CDR3 comprises 14 residues. V dropped 5 bases and J dropped 8 bases, with 18 bases sitting between them.

The V gene is TRBV11-3, the J gene TRBJ1-3; the D is unclear. CDR3 size: 15 residues. The germline CDR1 and CDR2 sequences are SGHNT and YENEEA. Trimming pared 4 bases from V and 0 bases from J, leaving 10 bases between. The CDR3 loop is CASSWGIGSGNTIYF. CDR3 DNA: TGTGCCAGCAGCTGGGGTATCGGCTCTGGAAACACCATATATTTT.

The chain has TRBV29-1 and TRBJ2-3; D is unresolved. The CDR3 spans 14 residues. Germline V gene lookup returns CDR1 SQVTM and CDR2 ANQGSEA. V was shortened by 7 bases and J by 1 base, with 15 bases between the two germline ends. The DNA of the CDR3 is TGCAGCGCCAACGGAGACTGGGGCACAGATACGCAGTATTTT. Its translation is CSANGDWGTDTQYF.